Listed here is a single TCR beta chain. The antigen is not known. These data come from a study of follicular helper T cells after annual influenza vaccination. Profiled with immunoSEQ multiplex PCR; TCRdb holds only in-frame clones, not every one. The sample contains over 7,500 clones, around 82% of which appear only once. As to time point: 2013-2014 season, 7 days after vaccination. From germline, CDR1 is MDHEN and CDR2 SYDVKM. The CDR3 is made up of 12 amino acids. Trimming cost V 7 bases and J 10 bases, with 16 bases left between them. General study findings and limits: Most later recoveries of Day 7 ICOS+CD38+ clones were ICOS-CD38- cTfh. Just roughly 8.5-20% of cells analyzed had recovered productive TCRB sequences. ICOS+CD38+ cTfh clonality tracked population frequency, and its change tracked circulating plasmablast change. The much larger non-cTfh compartments may have been undersampled.

The TCR sequence derives from an adult who received the influenza vaccine. V is TRBV28 and J is TRBJ1-2; D is possibly TRBD1 (6 bases). Sequences were derived from CXCR5- memory CD4+ T cells sorted from blood, sampled 7 days after influenza vaccination. In DNA, the CDR3 is TGTGCCAGCACCACCCCCGGGGGCCCCTACACCTTC. Its translation: CASTTPGGPYTF.